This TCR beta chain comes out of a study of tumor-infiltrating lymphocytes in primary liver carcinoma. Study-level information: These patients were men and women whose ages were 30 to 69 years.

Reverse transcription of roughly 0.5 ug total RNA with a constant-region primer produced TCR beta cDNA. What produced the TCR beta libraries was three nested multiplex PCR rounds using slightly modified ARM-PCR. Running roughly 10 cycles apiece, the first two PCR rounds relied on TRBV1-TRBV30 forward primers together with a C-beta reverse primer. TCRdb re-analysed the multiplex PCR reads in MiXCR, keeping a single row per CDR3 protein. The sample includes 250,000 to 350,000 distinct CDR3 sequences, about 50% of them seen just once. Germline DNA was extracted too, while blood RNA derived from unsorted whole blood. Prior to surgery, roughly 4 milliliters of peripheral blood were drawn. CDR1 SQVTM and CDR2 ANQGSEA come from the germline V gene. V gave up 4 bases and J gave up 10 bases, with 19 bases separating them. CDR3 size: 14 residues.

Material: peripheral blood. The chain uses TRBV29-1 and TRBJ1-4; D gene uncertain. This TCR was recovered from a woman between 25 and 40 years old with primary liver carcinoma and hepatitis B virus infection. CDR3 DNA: TGCAGCGTTGCGGCCTCCACTATGGGGTCAAAACTGTTTTTT. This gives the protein CSVAASTMGSKLFF.